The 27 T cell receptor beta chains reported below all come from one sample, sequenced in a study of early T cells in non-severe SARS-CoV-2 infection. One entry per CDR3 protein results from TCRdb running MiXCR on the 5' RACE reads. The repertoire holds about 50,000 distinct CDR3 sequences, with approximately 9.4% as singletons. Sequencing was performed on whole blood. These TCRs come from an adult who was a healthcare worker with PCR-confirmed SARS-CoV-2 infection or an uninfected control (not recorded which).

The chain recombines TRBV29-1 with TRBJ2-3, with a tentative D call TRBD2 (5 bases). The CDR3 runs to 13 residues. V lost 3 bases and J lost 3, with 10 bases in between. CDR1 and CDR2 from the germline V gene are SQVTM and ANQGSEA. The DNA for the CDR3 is TGCAGCGTTGAGAGGGATCGGACAGATACGCAGTATTTT. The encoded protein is CSVERDRTDTQYF.

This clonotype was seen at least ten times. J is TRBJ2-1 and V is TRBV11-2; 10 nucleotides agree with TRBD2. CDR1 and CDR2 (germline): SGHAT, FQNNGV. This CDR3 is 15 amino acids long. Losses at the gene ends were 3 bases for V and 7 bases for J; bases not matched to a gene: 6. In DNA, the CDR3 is TGTGCCAGCAGCTTCAGCGGGAGGGCCTTTAATGAGCAGTTCTTC. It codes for CASSFSGRAFNEQFF.

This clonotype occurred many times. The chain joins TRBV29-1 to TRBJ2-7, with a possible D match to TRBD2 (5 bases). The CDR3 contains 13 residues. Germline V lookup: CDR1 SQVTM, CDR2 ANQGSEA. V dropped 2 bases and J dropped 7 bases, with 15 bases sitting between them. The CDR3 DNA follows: TGCAGCGTTGAAACACCCCCGGGCGGGGAGCAGTACTTC. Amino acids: CSVETPPGGEQYF.

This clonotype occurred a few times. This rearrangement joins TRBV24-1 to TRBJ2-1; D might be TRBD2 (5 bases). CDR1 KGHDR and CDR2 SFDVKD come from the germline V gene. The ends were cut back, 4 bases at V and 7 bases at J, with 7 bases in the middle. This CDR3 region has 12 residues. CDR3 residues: CATSETGNEQFF. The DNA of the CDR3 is TGTGCCACCAGTGAAACGGGAAATGAGCAGTTCTTC.

CDR3 sequence: CASSYSDRPNTEAFF. CDR3 nucleotides: TGTGCCAGCAGTTACTCAGACAGGCCGAACACTGAAGCTTTCTTT. The V and J genes are TRBV6-5 and TRBJ1-1; D possibly corresponds to TRBD1 (6 bases). V shed 0 bases and J shed 1 base, with 9 bases lying between them. CDR3 length equals 15 residues. Germline V lookup: CDR1 MNHEY, CDR2 SVGAGI.

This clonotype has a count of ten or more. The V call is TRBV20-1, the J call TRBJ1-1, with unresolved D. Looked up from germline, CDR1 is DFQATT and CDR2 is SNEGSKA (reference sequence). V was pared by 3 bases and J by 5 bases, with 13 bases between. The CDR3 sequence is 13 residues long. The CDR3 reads CSASLGVWTEAFF. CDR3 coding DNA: TGCAGTGCTAGTCTCGGGGTGTGGACTGAAGCTTTCTTT.

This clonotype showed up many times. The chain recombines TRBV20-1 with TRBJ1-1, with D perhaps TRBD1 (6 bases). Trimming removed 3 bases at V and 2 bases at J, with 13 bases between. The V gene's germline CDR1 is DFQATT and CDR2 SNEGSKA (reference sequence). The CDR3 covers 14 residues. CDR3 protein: CSARSGGPNTEAFF. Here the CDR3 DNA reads TGCAGTGCTAGGAGCGGGGGGCCCAACACTGAAGCTTTCTTT.

In DNA form, the CDR3 reads TGCAGCGTTGGCCTAGCGGGAGTTACGACAGATACGCAGTATTTT. It encodes CSVGLAGVTTDTQYF. V is TRBV29-1 and J is TRBJ2-3, with 10 bases aligning to TRBD2. The V gene's germline CDR1 is SQVTM and CDR2 ANQGSEA. V was pared by 4 bases and J by 3 bases, with 7 bases of the junction left unmatched. This CDR3 comprises 15 residues.

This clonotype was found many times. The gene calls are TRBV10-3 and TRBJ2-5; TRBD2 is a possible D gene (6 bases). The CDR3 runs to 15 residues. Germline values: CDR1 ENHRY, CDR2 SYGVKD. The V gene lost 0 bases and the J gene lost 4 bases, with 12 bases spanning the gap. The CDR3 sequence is CAISESSSGGETQYF. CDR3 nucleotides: TGTGCCATCAGTGAGTCGAGCTCCGGGGGAGAGACCCAGTACTTC.

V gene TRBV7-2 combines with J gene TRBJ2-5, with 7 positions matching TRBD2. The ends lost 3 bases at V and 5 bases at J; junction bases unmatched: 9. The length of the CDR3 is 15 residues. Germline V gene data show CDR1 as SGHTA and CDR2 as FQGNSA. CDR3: CASSLSGTPGETQYF. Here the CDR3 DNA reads TGTGCCAGCAGCTTGAGCGGGACCCCCGGGGAGACCCAGTACTTC.

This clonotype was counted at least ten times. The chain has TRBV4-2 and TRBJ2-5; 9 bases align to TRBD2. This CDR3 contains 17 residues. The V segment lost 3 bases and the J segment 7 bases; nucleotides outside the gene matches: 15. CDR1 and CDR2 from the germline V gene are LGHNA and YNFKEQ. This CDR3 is CASSQGGMGTSITTQYF. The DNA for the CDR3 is TGTGCCAGCAGCCAGGGGGGAATGGGGACTAGCATCACGACCCAGTACTTC.

CDR3 DNA: TGTGCCAGCAGCTTTTCAGGGTCCAACATTCAGTACTTC. As protein: CASSFSGSNIQYF. The rearrangement uses TRBV7-6 and TRBJ2-4, with D perhaps matching TRBD1 (5 bases). This CDR3 has 13 residues. Germline-derived CDR1 and CDR2 are SGHVS and FNYEAQ. V gave up 3 bases and J gave up 7 bases, with 10 bases separating them.

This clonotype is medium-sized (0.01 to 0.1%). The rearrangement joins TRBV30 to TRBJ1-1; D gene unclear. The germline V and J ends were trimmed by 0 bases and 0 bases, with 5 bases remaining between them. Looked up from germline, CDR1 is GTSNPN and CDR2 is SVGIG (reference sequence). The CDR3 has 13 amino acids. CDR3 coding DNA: TGTGCCTGGAGTGTAAGGTTGAACACTGAAGCTTTCTTT. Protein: CAWSVRLNTEAFF. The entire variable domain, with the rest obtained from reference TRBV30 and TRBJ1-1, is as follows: SQTIHQWPATLVQPVGSPLSLECTVEGTSNPNLYWYRQAAGRGLQLLFYSVGIGQISSEVPQNLSASRPQDRQFILSSKKLLLSDSGFYLCAWSVRLNTEAFFGQGTRLTVV.

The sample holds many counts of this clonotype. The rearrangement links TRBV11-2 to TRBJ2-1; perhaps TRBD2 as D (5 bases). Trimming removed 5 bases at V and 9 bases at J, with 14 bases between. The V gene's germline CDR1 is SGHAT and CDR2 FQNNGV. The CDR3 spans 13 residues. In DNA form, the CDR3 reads TGTGCCAGCAGCGTTAGTGATCGGGGTGAGCAGTTCTTC. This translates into CASSVSDRGEQFF.

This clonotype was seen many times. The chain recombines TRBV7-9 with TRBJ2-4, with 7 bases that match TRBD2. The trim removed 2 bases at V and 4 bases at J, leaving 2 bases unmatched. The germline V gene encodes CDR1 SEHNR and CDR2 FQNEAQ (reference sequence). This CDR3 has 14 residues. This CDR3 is CASSLTSVKNIQYF. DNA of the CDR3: TGTGCCAGCAGCTTAACTAGCGTGAAAAACATTCAGTACTTC.

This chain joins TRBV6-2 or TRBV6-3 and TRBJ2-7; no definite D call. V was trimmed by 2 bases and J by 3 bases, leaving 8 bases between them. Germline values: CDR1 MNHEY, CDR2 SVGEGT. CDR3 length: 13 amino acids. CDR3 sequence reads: CASSYLRDYEQYF. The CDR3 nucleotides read TGTGCCAGCAGTTACCTACGTGACTACGAGCAGTACTTC.

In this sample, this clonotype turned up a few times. This CDR3 reads CASSYVIGELFF. CDR3 nucleotides: TGTGCCAGCAGTTACGTTATCGGGGAGCTGTTTTTT. The chain recombines TRBV6-2 or TRBV6-3 with TRBJ2-2; no clear D gene. V was trimmed by 2 bases and J by 7 bases, leaving 5 bases between them. The CDR3 has 12 residues. Germline CDR1 is MNHEY and CDR2 is SVGEGT.

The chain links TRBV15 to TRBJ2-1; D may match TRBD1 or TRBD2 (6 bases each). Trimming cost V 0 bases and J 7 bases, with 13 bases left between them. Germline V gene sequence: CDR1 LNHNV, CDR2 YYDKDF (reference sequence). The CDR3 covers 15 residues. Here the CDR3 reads CATSRDFGGRNEQFF. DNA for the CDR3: TGTGCCACCAGCAGAGATTTCGGGGGCAGGAATGAGCAGTTCTTC.

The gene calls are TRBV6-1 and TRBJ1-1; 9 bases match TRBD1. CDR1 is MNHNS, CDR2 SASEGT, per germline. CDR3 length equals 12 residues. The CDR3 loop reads CAGQGLNTEAFF. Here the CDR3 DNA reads TGTGCGGGACAGGGCTTGAACACTGAAGCTTTCTTT.

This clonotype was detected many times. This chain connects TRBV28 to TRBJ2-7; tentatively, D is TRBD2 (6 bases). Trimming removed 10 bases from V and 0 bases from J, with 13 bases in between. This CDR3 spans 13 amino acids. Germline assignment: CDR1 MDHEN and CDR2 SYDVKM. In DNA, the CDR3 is TGTGCCACCTACCGGGGGAGCTCCTACGAGCAGTACTTC. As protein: CATYRGSSYEQYF.

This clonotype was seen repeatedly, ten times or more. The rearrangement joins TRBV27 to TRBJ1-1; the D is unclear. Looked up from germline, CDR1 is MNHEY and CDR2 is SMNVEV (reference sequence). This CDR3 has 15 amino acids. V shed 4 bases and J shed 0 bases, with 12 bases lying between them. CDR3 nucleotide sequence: TGTGCCAGCAGTTCTCAATCGCAAGTGAACACTGAAGCTTTCTTT. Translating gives CASSSQSQVNTEAFF.

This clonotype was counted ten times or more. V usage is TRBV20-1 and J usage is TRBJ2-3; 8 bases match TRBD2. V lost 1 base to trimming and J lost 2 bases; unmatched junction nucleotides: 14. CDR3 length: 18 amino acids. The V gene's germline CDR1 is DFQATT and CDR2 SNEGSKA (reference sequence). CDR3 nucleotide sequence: TGCAGTGCTAGAGCCAGGAGAGTGGCGGGAGGAAACACAGATACGCAGTATTTT. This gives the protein CSARARRVAGGNTDTQYF.

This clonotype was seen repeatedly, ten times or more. The CDR3 bases are TGTGCCAGCAGAAGCTCCAACTATGGCTACACCTTC. Residues: CASRSSNYGYTF. The chain is built from TRBV28 and TRBJ1-2; D remains unclear. The V and J ends lost 6 bases and 2 bases respectively, with 7 bases between them. The CDR3 contains 12 residues. The germline V gene has CDR1 MDHEN and CDR2 SYDVKM.

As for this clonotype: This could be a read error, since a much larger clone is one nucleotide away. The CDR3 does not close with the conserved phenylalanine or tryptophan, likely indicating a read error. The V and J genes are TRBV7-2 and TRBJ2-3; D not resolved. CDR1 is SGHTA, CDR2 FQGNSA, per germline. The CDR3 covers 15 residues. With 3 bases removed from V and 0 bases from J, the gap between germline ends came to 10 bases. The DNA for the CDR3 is TGTGCCAGCAGCTTCGTCCGGTCAAGCACAGATACGCAGTATCTT. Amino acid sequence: CASSFVRSSTDTQYL.

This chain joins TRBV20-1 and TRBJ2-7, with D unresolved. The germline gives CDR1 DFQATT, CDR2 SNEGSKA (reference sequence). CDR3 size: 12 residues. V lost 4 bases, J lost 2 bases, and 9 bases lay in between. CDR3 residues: CSATDGTYEQYF. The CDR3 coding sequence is TGCAGTGCTACGGACGGAACCTACGAGCAGTACTTC.

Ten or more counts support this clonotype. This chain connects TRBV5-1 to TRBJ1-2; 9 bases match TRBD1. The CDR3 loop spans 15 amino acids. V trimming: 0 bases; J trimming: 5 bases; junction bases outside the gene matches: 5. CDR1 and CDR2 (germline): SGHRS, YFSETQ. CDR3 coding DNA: TGCGCCAGCAGCTTGGGGGACAGGGCTATATATGGCTACACCTTC. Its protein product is CASSLGDRAIYGYTF.

CDR3 in DNA: TGTGCCAGCAGCCAAGAGGCGCAGACCCAGTACTTC. It specifies CASSQEAQTQYF. This chain links TRBV3-1 with TRBJ2-5; D is unclear. Trimming took 0 bases from V and 6 from J, leaving 5 bases between them. There are 12 residues in the CDR3. CDR1 LGHDT and CDR2 YNNKEL come from the germline V gene (reference sequence).